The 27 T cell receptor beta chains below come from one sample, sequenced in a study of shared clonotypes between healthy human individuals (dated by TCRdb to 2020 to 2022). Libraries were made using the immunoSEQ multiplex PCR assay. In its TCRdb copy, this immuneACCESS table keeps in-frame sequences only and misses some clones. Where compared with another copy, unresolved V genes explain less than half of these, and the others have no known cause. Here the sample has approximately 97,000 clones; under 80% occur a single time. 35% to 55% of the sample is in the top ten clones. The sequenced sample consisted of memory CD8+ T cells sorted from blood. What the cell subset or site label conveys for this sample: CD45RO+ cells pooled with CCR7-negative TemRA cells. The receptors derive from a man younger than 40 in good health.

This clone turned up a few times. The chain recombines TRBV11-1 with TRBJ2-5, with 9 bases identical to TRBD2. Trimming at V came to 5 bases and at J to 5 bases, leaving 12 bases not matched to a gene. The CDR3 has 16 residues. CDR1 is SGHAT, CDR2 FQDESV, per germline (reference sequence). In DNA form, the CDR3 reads TGTGCCAGCAGCCACGGGGGTAGCGGGAGTGTGGAGACCCAGTACTTC. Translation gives CASSHGGSGSVETQYF.

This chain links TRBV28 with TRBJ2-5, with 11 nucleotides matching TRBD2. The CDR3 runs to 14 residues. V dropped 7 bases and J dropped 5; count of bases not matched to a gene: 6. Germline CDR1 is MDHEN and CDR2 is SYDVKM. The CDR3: CASTPSGRSETQYF. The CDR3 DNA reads TGTGCCAGCACTCCTAGCGGGAGGTCGGAGACCCAGTACTTC.

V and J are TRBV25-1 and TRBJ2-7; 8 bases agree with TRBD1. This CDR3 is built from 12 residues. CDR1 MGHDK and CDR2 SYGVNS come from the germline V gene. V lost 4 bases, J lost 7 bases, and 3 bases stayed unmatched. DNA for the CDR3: TGTGCCAGCAGTGGCACAGGGGGGGAGCAGTACTTC. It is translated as CASSGTGGEQYF.

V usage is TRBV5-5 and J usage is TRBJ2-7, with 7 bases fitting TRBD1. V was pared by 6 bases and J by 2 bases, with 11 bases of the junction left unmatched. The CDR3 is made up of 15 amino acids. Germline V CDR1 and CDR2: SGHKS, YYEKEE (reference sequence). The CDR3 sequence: CASNPGDRVAYEQYF. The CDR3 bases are TGTGCCAGCAACCCCGGAGACAGGGTGGCCTACGAGCAGTACTTC. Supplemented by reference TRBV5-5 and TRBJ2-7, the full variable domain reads DAGVTQSPTHLIKTRGQQVTLRCSPISGHKSVSWYQQVLGQGPQFIFQYYEKEERGRGNFPDRFSARQFPNYSSELNVNALLLGDSALYLCASNPGDRVAYEQYFGPGTRLTVT.

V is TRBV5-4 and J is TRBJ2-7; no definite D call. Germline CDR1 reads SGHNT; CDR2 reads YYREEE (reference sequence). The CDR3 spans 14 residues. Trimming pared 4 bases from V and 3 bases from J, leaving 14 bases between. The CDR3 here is CASSNPPPSYEQYF. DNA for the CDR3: TGTGCCAGCAGCAACCCCCCCCCAAGCTACGAGCAGTACTTC.

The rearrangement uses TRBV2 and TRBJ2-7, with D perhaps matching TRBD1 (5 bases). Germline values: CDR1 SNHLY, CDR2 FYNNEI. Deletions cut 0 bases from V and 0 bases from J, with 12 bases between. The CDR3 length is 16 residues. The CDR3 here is CASSEALDRNSYEQYF. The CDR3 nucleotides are TGTGCCAGCAGTGAAGCCCTAGACAGAAACTCCTACGAGCAGTACTTC. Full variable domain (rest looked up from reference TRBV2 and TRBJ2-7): EPEVTQTPSHQVTQMGQEVILRCVPISNHLYFYWYRQILGQKVEFLVSFYNNEISEKSEIFDDQFSVERPDGSNFTLKIRSTKLEDSAMYFCASSEALDRNSYEQYFGPGTRLTVT.

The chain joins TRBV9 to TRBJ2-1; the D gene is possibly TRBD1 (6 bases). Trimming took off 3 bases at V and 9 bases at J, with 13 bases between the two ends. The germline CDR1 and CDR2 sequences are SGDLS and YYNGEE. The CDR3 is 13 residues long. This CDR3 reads CASSAGAQGEQFF. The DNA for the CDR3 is TGTGCCAGCAGCGCAGGGGCCCAGGGTGAGCAGTTCTTC.

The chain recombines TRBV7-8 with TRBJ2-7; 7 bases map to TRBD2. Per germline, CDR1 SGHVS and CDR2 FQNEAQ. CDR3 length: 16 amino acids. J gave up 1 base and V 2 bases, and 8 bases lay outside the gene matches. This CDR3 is CASSLLGSGISYEQYF. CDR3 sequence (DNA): TGTGCCAGCAGCTTATTGGGCAGCGGGATATCCTACGAGCAGTACTTC.

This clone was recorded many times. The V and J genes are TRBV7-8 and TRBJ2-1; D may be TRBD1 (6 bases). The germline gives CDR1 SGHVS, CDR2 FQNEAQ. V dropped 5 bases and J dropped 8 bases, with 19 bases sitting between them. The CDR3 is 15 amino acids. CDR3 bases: TGTGCCAGCAGCCCGTCCCTTGGGACAATCCATGAGCAGTTCTTC. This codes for CASSPSLGTIHEQFF. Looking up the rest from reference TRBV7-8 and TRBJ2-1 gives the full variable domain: GAGVSQSPRYKVAKRGQDVALRCDPISGHVSLFWYQQALGQGPEFLTYFQNEAQLDKSGLPSDRFFAERPEGSVSTLKIQRTQQEDSAVYLCASSPSLGTIHEQFFGPGTRLTVL.

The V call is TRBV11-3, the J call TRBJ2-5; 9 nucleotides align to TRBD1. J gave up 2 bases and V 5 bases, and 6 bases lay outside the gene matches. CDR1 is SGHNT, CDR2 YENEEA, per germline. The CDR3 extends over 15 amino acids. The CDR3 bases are TGTGCCAGCAGCAGGGGACAGGGTGCTCAAGAGACCCAGTACTTC. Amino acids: CASSRGQGAQETQYF.

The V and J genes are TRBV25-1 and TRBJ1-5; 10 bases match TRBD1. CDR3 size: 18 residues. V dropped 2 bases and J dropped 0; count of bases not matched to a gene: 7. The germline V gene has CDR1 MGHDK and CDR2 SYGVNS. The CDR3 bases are TGTGCCAGCAGTGAAAGCGGACAGGGGGAGAATAGCAATCAGCCCCAGCATTTT. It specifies CASSESGQGENSNQPQHF.

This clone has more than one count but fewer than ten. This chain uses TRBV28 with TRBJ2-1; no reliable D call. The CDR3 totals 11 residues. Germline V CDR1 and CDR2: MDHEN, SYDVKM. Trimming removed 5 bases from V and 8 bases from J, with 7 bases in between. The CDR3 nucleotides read TGTGCCAGCAGTACCATCTATGAGCAGTTCTTC. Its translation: CASSTIYEQFF.

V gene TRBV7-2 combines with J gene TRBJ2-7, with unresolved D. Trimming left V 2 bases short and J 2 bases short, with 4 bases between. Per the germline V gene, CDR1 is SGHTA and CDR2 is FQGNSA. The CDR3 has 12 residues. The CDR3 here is CASSLLTYEQYF. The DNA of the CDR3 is TGTGCCAGCAGCTTACTAACCTACGAGCAGTACTTC.

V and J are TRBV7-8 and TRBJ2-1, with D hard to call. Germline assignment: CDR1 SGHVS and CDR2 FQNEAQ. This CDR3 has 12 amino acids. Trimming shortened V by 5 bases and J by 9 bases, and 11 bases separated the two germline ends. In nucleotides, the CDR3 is TGTGCCAGCAGCGCGTCGACCGGTGAGCAGTTCTTC. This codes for CASSASTGEQFF.

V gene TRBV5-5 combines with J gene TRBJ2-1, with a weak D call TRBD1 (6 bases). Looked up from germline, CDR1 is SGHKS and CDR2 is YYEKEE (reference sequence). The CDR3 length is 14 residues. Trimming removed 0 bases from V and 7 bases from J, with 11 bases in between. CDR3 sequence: CASSLAWTVNEQFF. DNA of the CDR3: TGTGCCAGCAGCTTGGCCTGGACAGTTAATGAGCAGTTCTTC.

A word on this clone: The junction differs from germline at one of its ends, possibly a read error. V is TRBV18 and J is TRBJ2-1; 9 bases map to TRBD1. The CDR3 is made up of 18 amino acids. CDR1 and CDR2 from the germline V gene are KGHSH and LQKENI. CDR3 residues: CASSPISSDRGSFNEQFF. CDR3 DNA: TGTGCCAGCTCACCAATTAGTTCTGACAGGGGGTCCTTCAATGAGCAGTTCTTC.

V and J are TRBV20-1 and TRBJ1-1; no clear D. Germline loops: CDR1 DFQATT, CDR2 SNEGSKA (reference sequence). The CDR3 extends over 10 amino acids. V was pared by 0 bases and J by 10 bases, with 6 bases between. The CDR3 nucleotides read TGCAGTGCTAGAGAGGCTTTAGCTTTCTTT. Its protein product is CSAREALAFF.

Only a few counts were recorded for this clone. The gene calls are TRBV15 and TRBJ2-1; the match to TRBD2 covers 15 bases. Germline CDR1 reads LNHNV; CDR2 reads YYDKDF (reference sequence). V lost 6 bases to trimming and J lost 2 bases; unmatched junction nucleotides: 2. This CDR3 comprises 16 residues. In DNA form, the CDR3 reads TGTGCCACCAGGGGGACTAGCGGGAGGACCTACAATGAGCAGTTCTTC. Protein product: CATRGTSGRTYNEQFF.

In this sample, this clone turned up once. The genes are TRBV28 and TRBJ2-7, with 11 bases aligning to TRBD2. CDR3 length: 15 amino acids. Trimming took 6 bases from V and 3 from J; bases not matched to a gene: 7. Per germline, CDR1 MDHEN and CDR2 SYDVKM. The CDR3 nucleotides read TGTGCCAGCAGGGGGACTAGCGGCCTGATCTACGAGCAGTACTTC. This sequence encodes CASRGTSGLIYEQYF.

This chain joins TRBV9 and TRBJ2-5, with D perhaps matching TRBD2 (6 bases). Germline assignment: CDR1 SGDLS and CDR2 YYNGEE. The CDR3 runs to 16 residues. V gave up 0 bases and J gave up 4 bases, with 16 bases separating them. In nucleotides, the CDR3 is TGTGCCAGCAGCGTAGCTCCCGGGAGAAGTCGAGAGACCCAGTACTTC. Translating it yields CASSVAPGRSRETQYF. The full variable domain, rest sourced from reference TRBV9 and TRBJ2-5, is DSGVTQTPKHLITATGQRVTLRCSPRSGDLSVYWYQQSLDQGLQFLIQYYNGEERAKGNILERFSAQQFPDLHSELNLSSLELGDSALYFCASSVAPGRSRETQYFGPGTRLLVL.

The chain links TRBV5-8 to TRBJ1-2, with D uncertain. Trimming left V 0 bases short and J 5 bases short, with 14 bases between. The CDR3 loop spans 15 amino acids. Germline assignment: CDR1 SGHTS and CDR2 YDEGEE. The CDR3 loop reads CASSLGHGSPYGYTF. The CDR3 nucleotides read TGTGCCAGCAGCTTGGGGCACGGAAGTCCTTATGGCTACACCTTC.

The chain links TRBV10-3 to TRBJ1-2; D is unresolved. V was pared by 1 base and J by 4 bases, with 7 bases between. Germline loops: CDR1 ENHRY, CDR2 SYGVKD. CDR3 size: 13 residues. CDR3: CAISEFTSYGYTF. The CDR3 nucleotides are TGTGCCATCAGTGAGTTTACAAGCTATGGCTACACCTTC.

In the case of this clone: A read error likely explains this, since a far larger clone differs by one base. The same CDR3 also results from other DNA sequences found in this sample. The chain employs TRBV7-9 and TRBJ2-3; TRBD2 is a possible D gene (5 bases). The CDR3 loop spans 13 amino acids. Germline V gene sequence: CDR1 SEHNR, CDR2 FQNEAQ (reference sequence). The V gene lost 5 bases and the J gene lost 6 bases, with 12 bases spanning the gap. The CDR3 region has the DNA TGTGCCAGCAGCCCGTTAGCGCTTGATACGCAGTATTTT. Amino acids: CASSPLALDTQYF.

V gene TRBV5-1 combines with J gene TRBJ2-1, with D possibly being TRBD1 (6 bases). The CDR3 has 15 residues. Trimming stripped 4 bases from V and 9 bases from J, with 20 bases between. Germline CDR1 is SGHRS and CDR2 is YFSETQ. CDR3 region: CASSPAQGGLGEQFF. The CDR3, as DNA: TGCGCCAGCAGCCCAGCACAGGGTGGCTTAGGTGAGCAGTTCTTC.

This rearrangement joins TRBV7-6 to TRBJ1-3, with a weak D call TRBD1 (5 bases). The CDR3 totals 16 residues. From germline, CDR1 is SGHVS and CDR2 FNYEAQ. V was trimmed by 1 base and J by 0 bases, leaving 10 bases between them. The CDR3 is CASSLVAGSSGNTIYF. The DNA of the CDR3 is TGTGCCAGCAGCTTAGTGGCAGGGAGCTCTGGAAACACCATATATTTT.

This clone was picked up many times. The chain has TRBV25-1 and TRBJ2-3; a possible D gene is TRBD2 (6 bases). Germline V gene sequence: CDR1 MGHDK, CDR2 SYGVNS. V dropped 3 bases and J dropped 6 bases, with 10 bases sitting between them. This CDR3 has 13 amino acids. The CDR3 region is CASSDSRGDTQYF. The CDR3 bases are TGTGCCAGCAGTGATTCTCGGGGGGATACGCAGTATTTT. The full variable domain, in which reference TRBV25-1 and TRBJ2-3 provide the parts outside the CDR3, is EADIYQTPRYLVIGTGKKITLECSQTMGHDKMYWYQQDPGMELHLIHYSYGVNSTEKGDLSSESTVSRIRTEHFPLTLESARPSHTSQYLCASSDSRGDTQYFGPGTRLTVL.

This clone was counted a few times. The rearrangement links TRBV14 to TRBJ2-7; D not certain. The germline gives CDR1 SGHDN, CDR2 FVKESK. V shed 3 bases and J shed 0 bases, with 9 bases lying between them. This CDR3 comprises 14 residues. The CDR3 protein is CASSQRIDSYEQYF. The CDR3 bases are TGTGCCAGCAGCCAGAGAATCGACTCCTACGAGCAGTACTTC.